What follows is one TCR beta chain and its context. This sample stems from a study of blood T cell repertoires in COVID-19. As for the study in general: Acute and convalescent COVID-19 samples came from the United States, Italy and Spain. PBMCs, B-cell-depleted T cells, or T cells provided the cDNA or gDNA that made up the material.

In the original workflow: Reference gene primer amplification yielded estimated nucleated cell counts. Here immunoSEQ multiplex PCR was the method, and the copy in TCRdb shows in-frame clones only, minus some. Clone size and V and J calls were adopted from that table, with D and trimming inferred from the DNA. The sample shows approximately 120,000 clones, 85% of them seen only once. Germline V gene lookup returns CDR1 SGHNT and CDR2 YENEEA. V lost 2 bases to trimming and J lost 0 bases, with 11 bases between them. The CDR3 is made up of 16 amino acids. This sequence joins TRBV11-3 and TRBJ1-3; a weak D match, TRBD1 (6 bases). This TCR was sampled from a woman of 80 years or more with acute or convalescent COVID-19. Sequenced: peripheral blood. DNA for the CDR3: TGTGCCAGCAGCTTACAGGGGCCTGACTCTGGAAACACCATATATTTT. It encodes CASSLQGPDSGNTIYF.